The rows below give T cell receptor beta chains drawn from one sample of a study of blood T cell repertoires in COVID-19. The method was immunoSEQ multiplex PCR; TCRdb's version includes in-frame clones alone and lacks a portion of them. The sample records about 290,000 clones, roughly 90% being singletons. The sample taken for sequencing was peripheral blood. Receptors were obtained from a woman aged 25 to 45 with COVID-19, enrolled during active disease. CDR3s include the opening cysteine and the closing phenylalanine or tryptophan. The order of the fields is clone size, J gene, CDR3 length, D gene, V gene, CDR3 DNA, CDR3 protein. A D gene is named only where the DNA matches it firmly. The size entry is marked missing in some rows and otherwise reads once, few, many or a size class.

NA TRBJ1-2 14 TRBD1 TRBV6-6 TGTGCCAGCAGTTACCAGGGGGTTGGCTATGGCTACACCTTC CASSYQGVGYGYTF
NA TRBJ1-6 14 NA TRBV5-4 TGTGCCAGCAGCTTGGGACAGGTCGGTTCACCCCTCCACTTT CASSLGQVGSPLHF
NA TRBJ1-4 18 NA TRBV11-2 TGTGCCAGCAGCTTAGTACCCCAGTTAGGGGTGACTAATGAAAAACTGTTTTTT CASSLVPQLGVTNEKLFF
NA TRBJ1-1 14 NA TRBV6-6 TGTGCCAGCAGTTACTCACAGGGTCGGACTGAAGCTTTCTTT CASSYSQGRTEAFF
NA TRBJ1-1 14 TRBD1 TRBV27 TGTGCCAGCAGTAGGACAGGGGCTGGCACTGAAGCTTTCTTT CASSRTGAGTEAFF
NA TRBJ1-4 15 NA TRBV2 TGTGCCAGCAGAGTAAGCACCCGGGGTAATGAAAAACTGTTTTTT CASRVSTRGNEKLFF
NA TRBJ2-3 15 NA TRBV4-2 TGTGCCAGCAGCCCTGATTTCCTCGGGGCAGATACGCAGTATTTT CASSPDFLGADTQYF
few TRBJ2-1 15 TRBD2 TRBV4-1 TGCGCCAGCAGCCAAGTAAGCGGGGGGGGGAATGAGCAGTTCTTC CASSQVSGGGNEQFF
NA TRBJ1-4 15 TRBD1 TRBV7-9 TGTGCCAGCAGCTTAGATAAGGGGGCGGAAGAAAAACTGTTTTTT CASSLDKGAEEKLFF
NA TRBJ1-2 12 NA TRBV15 TGTGCCACCAGTCGGGGAGACTATGGCTACACCTTC CATSRGDYGYTF
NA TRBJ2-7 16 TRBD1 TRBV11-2 TGTGCCAGCAGCTCGTACTCCGGGACAGGGGCCTACGAGCAGTACTTC CASSSYSGTGAYEQYF
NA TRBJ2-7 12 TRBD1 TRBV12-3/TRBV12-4 TGTGCCAGCAGTTTGGGGCCCCGGGACAGTTACTTC CASSLGPRDSYF
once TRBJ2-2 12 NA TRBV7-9 TGTGCCAGCAGCTCAGATGGCGGGGAGCTGTTTTTT CASSSDGGELFF
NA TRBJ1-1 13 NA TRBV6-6 TGTGCCAGCAGTTACCGGCCAGGCACTGAAGCTTTCTTT CASSYRPGTEAFF
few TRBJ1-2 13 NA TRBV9 TGTGCCAGCAGCGGGGGAAGGGGTCGTGGCTACACCTTC CASSGGRGRGYTF
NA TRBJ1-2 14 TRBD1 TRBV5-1 TGCGCCAGCAGCGGTTTCGGACAGGGGAATGGCTACACCTTC CASSGFGQGNGYTF
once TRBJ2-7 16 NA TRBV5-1 TGCGCCAGCACCCCGGCTTTGAGTGCAGGAACGTACGAGCAGTACTTC CASTPALSAGTYEQYF
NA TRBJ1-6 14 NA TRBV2 TGTGCCAGCAGTATAACAGGGACCGGTTCACCCCTCCACTTT CASSITGTGSPLHF
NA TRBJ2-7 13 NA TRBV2 TGTGCCAGTACCTCGCCGGGATCCTACGAGCAGTACTTC CASTSPGSYEQYF
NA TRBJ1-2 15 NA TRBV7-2 TGTGCCAGCAGCTTAAGGAGGTATTCTAACTATGGCTACACCTTC CASSLRRYSNYGYTF
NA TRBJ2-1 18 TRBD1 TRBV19 TGTGCCAGTAGCCCGGCCGGGACAGGGAACAGGAGGCGGAATGAGCAGTTCTTC CASSPAGTGNRRRNEQFF
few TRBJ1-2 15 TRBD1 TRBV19 TGTGCCAGTAGTCAGATCTCGACAGGGGGCGATGGCTACACCTTC CASSQISTGGDGYTF
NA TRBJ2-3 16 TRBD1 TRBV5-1 TGCGCCAGCAGCTTGGATGGGACAGCCCACACAGATACGCAGTATTTT CASSLDGTAHTDTQYF
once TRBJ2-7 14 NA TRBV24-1 TGTGCCACCAGTGACAGTAGCTACCCCTACGAGCAGTACTTC CATSDSSYPYEQYF
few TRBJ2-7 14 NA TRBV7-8 TGTGCCAGCAGCTTAGTTAACAGCCCCTACGAGCAGTACTTC CASSLVNSPYEQYF
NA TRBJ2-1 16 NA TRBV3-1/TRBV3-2 TGTGCCAGCAGCCCGGCCCGGGACAACTCCTACAATGAGCAGTTCTTC CASSPARDNSYNEQFF
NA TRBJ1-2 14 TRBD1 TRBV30 TGTGCCTGGAGTGGAGGGGGCGGATGGTATGGCTACACCTTC CAWSGGGGWYGYTF
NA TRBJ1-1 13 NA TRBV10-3 TGTGCCATCAGTGAGTTGGGGCACACTGAAGCTTTCTTT CAISELGHTEAFF
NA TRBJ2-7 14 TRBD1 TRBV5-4 TGTGCCAGCAGCTTTTGGGACAGATCCTACGAGCAGTACTTC CASSFWDRSYEQYF
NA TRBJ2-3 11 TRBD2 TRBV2 TGTGCCAGCAGTGTTGCGGGGGGCGTTCATTTT CASSVAGGVHF
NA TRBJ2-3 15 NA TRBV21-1 TGTGCCAGCAGTGTATGTAGGACTAGCACAGATACGCAGTATTTT CASSVCRTSTDTQYF
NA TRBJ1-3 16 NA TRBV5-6 TGTGCCAGCAGCTCCCCGAGACAGGATTCTGGAAACACCATATATTTT CASSSPRQDSGNTIYF
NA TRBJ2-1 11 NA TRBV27 TGTACCAGCAGTTCATACAATGAGCAGTTCTTC CTSSSYNEQFF
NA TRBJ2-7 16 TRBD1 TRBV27 TGTGCCAGCAGCTATACGGGACAGGTATCCTCCTACGAGCAGTACTTC CASSYTGQVSSYEQYF
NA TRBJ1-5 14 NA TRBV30 TGTGCCTGGAGTAACGGGTTCGGCAATCAGCCCCAGCATTTT CAWSNGFGNQPQHF
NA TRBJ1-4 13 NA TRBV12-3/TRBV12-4 TGTGCCAGCAGTTTGTTAGGGGTCGAAAAACTGTTTTTT CASSLLGVEKLFF
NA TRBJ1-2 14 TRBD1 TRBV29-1 TGCAGCGTTGGAGGGACAGGCCGGCTCTCGGGCTACACCTTC CSVGGTGRLSGYTF
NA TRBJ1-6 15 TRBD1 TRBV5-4 TGTGCCAGCAGCCTCAAGACAGGGGCGAATTCACCCCTCCACTTT CASSLKTGANSPLHF
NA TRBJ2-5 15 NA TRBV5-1 TGCGCCAGCAGCCTTACCGACCGGGACATGAAGACCCAGTACTTC CASSLTDRDMKTQYF
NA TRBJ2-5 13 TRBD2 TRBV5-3 TGTGCCAGAAGCTACGGGGGGGGCGAGACCCAGTACTTC CARSYGGGETQYF
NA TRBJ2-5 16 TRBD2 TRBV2 TGTGCCAGCAGCCTCATTTCTAGCGGGGGACCAGAGACCCAGTACTTC CASSLISSGGPETQYF
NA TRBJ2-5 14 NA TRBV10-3 TGTGCCATCAGTGTAGGGGGGGCCGGGGAGACCCAGTACTTC CAISVGGAGETQYF